These 18 T cell receptor beta chains came from one sample sequenced in a study of T-cell memory formation after mild COVID-19. MiXCR, applied by TCRdb to the 5' RACE reads, yields one record per CDR3 protein. The table has about 430,000 distinct CDR3 sequences, roughly a quarter seen once; the top ten hold 8.8%. The sample was PBMCs or a T cell subset sorted from them (not recorded which). The receptors derive from an adult woman who had mild COVID-19 (a few samples of this study predate the infection). Cell type and time point are not known.

This rearrangement joins TRBV20-1 to TRBJ1-1; D possibly corresponds to TRBD1 (5 bases). V lost 4 bases, J lost 7 bases, and 10 bases lay in between. Germline V lookup: CDR1 DFQATT, CDR2 SNEGSKA (reference sequence). The CDR3 has 11 residues. CDR3 residues: CSAKRDGEAFF. In DNA, the CDR3 is TGCAGTGCTAAGAGGGACGGTGAAGCTTTCTTT.

The CDR3 region is CSAAGYGYTF. The CDR3 nucleotides are TGCAGTGCTGCAGGCTATGGCTACACCTTC. The J gene is TRBJ1-2, the V gene TRBV20-1; D gene uncertain. The germline V and J ends were trimmed by 5 bases and 4 bases, with 5 bases remaining between them. This CDR3 has 10 residues. Per germline, CDR1 DFQATT and CDR2 SNEGSKA (reference sequence).

The V call is TRBV7-9, the J call TRBJ1-1; no reliable D call. Trimming removed 4 bases from V and 0 bases from J, with 6 bases in between. CDR3 length: 13 residues. Germline CDR1 SEHNR, CDR2 FQNEAQ (reference sequence). The CDR3 here is CASSSPLNTEAFF. CDR3 in DNA: TGTGCCAGCAGCTCCCCTCTGAACACTGAAGCTTTCTTT.

The chain recombines TRBV12-3 or TRBV12-4 with TRBJ2-2; unclear D gene. V was trimmed by 5 bases and J by 4 bases, leaving 11 bases between them. The CDR3 runs 14 residues. The CDR3 nucleotides read TGTGCCAGCAGTCCCATTGCGGCCACCGGGGAGCTGTTTTTT. Protein sequence: CASSPIAATGELFF.

This clonotype was detected a few times. The rearrangement joins TRBV7-3 to TRBJ2-5; TRBD2 is a possible D gene (7 bases). This CDR3 has 13 residues. Germline lookup yields CDR1 SGHTA and CDR2 FQGTGA. Trimming removed 5 bases from V and 5 bases from J, with 12 bases in between. The CDR3 protein is CASSRGGRETQYF. Written as DNA, the CDR3 is TGTGCCAGCAGCAGGGGGGGTCGCGAGACCCAGTACTTC.

This clonotype was recorded a few times. The CDR3 region is CASSGGFLEGLNTEAFF. CDR3 bases: TGTGCCAGCAGCGGGGGTTTTCTCGAAGGCCTGAACACTGAAGCTTTCTTT. The chain carries TRBV2 and TRBJ1-1; D may be TRBD1 (5 bases). CDR1 and CDR2 from the germline V gene are SNHLY and FYNNEI. The CDR3 totals 17 residues. V dropped 6 bases and J dropped 0 bases, with 20 bases sitting between them.

This chain links TRBV6-2 or TRBV6-3 with TRBJ2-1, with TRBD1 matching over 7 bases. Trimming at V came to 8 bases and at J to 8 bases, leaving 18 bases not matched to a gene. The V gene's germline CDR1 is MNHEY and CDR2 SVGEGT. The CDR3 is 16 amino acids. CDR3 sequence: CASLSLRDSLLYEQFF. The CDR3 DNA reads TGTGCCAGCTTATCCCTCCGGGACAGTCTTTTGTATGAGCAGTTCTTC.

The rearrangement joins TRBV5-5 to TRBJ2-1; 8 bases align to TRBD1. After removal of 4 bases from V and 8 bases from J, the junction contained 11 bases not matched to a gene. The germline gives CDR1 SGHKS, CDR2 YYEKEE (reference sequence). CDR3 length equals 15 residues. The CDR3 DNA is TGTGCCAGCAGCGGACCCAGGGGGCAGGTTGATGAGCAGTTCTTC. Translated: CASSGPRGQVDEQFF.

The rearrangement uses TRBV7-9 and TRBJ1-2, with 7 positions matching TRBD1. V lost 3 bases, J lost 3 bases, and 10 bases stayed unmatched. The CDR3 totals 16 residues. Germline loops: CDR1 SEHNR, CDR2 FQNEAQ (reference sequence). CDR3 coding DNA: TGTGCCAGCAGCTTCACGAAGGGGGCAGGTGACTATGGCTACACCTTC. This translates into CASSFTKGAGDYGYTF.

The V gene is TRBV29-1, the J gene TRBJ1-6; perhaps TRBD1 as D (6 bases). Germline V CDR1 and CDR2: SQVTM, ANQGSEA. The CDR3 contains 13 residues. V lost 6 bases and J lost 8, with 14 bases in between. The CDR3 DNA reads as TGCAGCGTGGCAGGGGACGGGGATTCACCCCTCCACTTT. Translating it yields CSVAGDGDSPLHF. Full variable domain (rest looked up from reference TRBV29-1 and TRBJ1-6): SAVISQKPSRDICQRGTSLTIQCQVDSQVTMMFWYRQQPGQSLTLIATANQGSEATYESGFVIDKFPISRPNLTFSTLTVSNMSPEDSSIYLCSVAGDGDSPLHFGNGTRLTVT.

V usage is TRBV3-1 and J usage is TRBJ1-2; D is perhaps TRBD1 (6 bases). CDR3 size: 15 residues. Trimming took off 2 bases at V and 2 bases at J, with 12 bases between the two ends. Germline CDR1 is LGHDT and CDR2 is YNNKEL (reference sequence). CDR3 DNA: TGTGCCAGCAGCCAATTACCAGGGGCCAACTATGGCTACACCTTC. It is translated as CASSQLPGANYGYTF. The full variable domain, in which reference TRBV3-1 and TRBJ1-2 provide the parts outside the CDR3, is DTAVSQTPKYLVTQMGNDKSIKCEQNLGHDTMYWYKQDSKKFLKIMFSYNNKELIINETVPNRFSPKSPDKAHLNLHINSLELGDSAVYFCASSQLPGANYGYTFGSGTRLTVV.

This clonotype showed up just a few times. The chain has TRBV15 and TRBJ2-3; D not resolved. The V end was cut by 0 bases, the J end by 5 bases, with 6 bases between. Germline loops: CDR1 LNHNV, CDR2 YYDKDF (reference sequence). The CDR3 runs 13 residues. The CDR3 spells CATSRDLGDTQYF. As DNA, the CDR3 is TGTGCCACCAGCAGAGATTTGGGAGATACGCAGTATTTT.

The sample holds a few counts of this clonotype. The chain carries TRBV7-6 and TRBJ2-5, with 9 bases fitting TRBD1. V was pared by 6 bases and J by 2 bases, with 7 bases of the junction left unmatched. The germline gives CDR1 SGHVS, CDR2 FNYEAQ. The CDR3 is made up of 15 amino acids. For the CDR3, the DNA is TGTGCCAGCAGAAGAGACAGGGGGGGACAAGAGACCCAGTACTTC. It translates to CASRRDRGGQETQYF. The full variable domain, rest sourced from reference TRBV7-6 and TRBJ2-5, is GAGVSQSPRYKVTKRGQDVALRCDPISGHVSLYWYRQALGQGPEFLTYFNYEAQQDKSGLPNDRFSAERPEGSISTLTIQRTEQRDSAMYRCASRRDRGGQETQYFGPGTRLLVL.

The table lists this clonotype with many counts. The chain carries TRBV12-3 or TRBV12-4 and TRBJ1-2; 10 nucleotides match TRBD1. V gave up 5 bases and J gave up 4 bases; unmatched junction bases: 1. CDR3 size: 13 residues. The CDR3, as DNA: TGTGCCAGCAGTGGGACAGGGGCCTATGGCTACACCTTC. Its protein product is CASSGTGAYGYTF.

The V and J genes are TRBV7-9 and TRBJ2-7; 8 nucleotides line up with TRBD1. V shed 9 bases and J 4 bases; nucleotides not matched to a gene: 8. The CDR3 is made up of 13 amino acids. The V gene's germline CDR1 is SEHNR and CDR2 FQNEAQ (reference sequence). This CDR3 reads CASAGTGPYEQYF. As DNA, the CDR3 is TGTGCCAGTGCCGGGACAGGACCGTACGAGCAGTACTTC.

This clonotype was detected a few times. The chain combines TRBV5-1 with TRBJ2-5; 9 bases fit TRBD2. The CDR3 runs 16 residues. In germline, CDR1 is SGHRS, CDR2 YFSETQ. J lost 0 bases, V lost 4 bases, and 7 bases had no gene match. The CDR3 sequence: CASSPGLAAYQETQYF. The CDR3 DNA is TGCGCCAGCAGCCCGGGACTAGCCGCGTACCAAGAGACCCAGTACTTC.

This clonotype has just a few counts. This chain links TRBV3-1 with TRBJ1-5, with 10 bases aligning to TRBD1. CDR1 is LGHDT, CDR2 YNNKEL, per germline (reference sequence). The CDR3 length is 15 residues. J lost 5 bases, V lost 1 base, and 2 bases had no gene match. CDR3 sequence reads: CASSQVGTGDQPQHF. CDR3 nucleotide sequence: TGTGCCAGCAGCCAAGTTGGGACAGGGGATCAGCCCCAGCATTTT.

V gene TRBV7-3 combines with J gene TRBJ2-7; possible D gene TRBD1, 5 bases. CDR1 and CDR2 from the germline V gene are SGHTA and FQGTGA. This CDR3 comprises 15 residues. V was clipped by 5 bases and J by 7 bases, with 21 bases between them. CDR3 residues: CASSPQTAGSGEQYF. Here the CDR3 DNA reads TGTGCCAGCAGCCCGCAGACGGCAGGGTCTGGGGAGCAGTACTTC.